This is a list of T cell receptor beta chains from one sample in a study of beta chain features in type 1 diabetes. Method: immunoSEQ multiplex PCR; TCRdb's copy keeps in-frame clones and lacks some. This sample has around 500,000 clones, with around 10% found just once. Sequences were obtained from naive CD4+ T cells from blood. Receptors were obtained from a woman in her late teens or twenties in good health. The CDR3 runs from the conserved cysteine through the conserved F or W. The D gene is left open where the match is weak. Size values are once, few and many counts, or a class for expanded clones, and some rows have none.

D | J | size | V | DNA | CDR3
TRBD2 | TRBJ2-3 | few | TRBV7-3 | TGTGCCAGCAGCTACGTAGGGACTAGCGGCACAGATACGCAGTATTTT | CASSYVGTSGTDTQYF
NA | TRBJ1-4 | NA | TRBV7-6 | TGTGCCAGCAGCTTAGGGTCGAGGAATGAAAAACTGTTTTTT | CASSLGSRNEKLFF
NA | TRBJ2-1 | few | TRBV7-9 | TGTGCCAGCAGCTTAGGAACAGGCTACTTCAATGAGCAGTTCTTC | CASSLGTGYFNEQFF
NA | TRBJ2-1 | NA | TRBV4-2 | TGTGCCAGCAGCCGGACTACATACAATGAGCAGTTCTTC | CASSRTTYNEQFF
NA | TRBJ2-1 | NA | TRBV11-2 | TGTGCCAGCGCTGGGGCGGGCGCCTACAATGAGCAGTTCTTC | CASAGAGAYNEQFF
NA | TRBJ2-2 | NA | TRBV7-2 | TGTGCCAGCAGCTCCGGAGGGGGGATGAACACCGGGGAGCTGTTTTTT | CASSSGGGMNTGELFF
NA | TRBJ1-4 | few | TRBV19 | TGTGCCAGTATGGGGGCGCGCTATGAAAAACTGTTTTTT | CASMGARYEKLFF
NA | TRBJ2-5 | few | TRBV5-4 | TGTGCCGCACAGGCCGGGGGCGGAGAGACCCAGTACTTC | CAAQAGGGETQYF
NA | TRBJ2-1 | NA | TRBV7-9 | TGTGCCAGCAGCTTAGCGAAAGGGGAGTCCTACAATGAGCAGTTCTTC | CASSLAKGESYNEQFF
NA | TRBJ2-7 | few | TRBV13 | TGTGCCAGCAGACTCGGGACTCGCGAGCAGTACTTC | CASRLGTREQYF
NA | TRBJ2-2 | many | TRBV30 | TGTGCCTGGAGTGTACAGTATACCGGGGAGCTGTTTTTT | CAWSVQYTGELFF
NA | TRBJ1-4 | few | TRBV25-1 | TGTGCCAGCGTCAGCTTTAATGAAAAACTGTTTTTT | CASVSFNEKLFF
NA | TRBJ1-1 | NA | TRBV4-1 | TGCGCCAGCAGCGTCCCAGGAAACACTGAAGCTTTCTTT | CASSVPGNTEAFF
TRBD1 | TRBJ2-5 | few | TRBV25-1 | TGTGCCAGCAGTGAGGGGCCTGACAGGGCCTTCGAGACCCAGTACTTC | CASSEGPDRAFETQYF
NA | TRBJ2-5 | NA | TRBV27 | TGTGCCAGCAGTTTTCGCAGGTACCAAGAGACCCAGTACTTC | CASSFRRYQETQYF
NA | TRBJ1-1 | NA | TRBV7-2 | TGTGCCAGCAGCTTTGTTGATCAGGGGACTGAAGCTTTCTTT | CASSFVDQGTEAFF
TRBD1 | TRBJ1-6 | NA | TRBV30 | TGTGCCTGGCAGGGACAGGGGAATTCACCCCTCCACTTT | CAWQGQGNSPLHF
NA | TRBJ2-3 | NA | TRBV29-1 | TGCAGCGTAGTAGCCCGGGCTCGCACAGATACGCAGTATTTT | CSVVARARTDTQYF
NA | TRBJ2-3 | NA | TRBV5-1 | TGCGCCAGCAGCTTGCCGCCCGGGAGTGGGACAGATACGCAGTATTTT | CASSLPPGSGTDTQYF
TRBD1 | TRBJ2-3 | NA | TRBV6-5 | TGTGCCAGCTGGAGTCCGGGACAGGGGCAGTATTTT | CASWSPGQGQYF
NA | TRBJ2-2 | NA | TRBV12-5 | TGTGCTAGTGGTACCCAGGAAGCCAAGAACACCGGGGAGCTGTTTTTT | CASGTQEAKNTGELFF
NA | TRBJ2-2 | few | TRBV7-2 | TGTGCCAGCAGCTTAGTACGGGCTTCCTCCGGGGAGCTGTTTTTT | CASSLVRASSGELFF
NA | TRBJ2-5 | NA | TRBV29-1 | TGCAGCGTTGATGTCCAGAAGTACCAAGAGACCCAGTACTTC | CSVDVQKYQETQYF
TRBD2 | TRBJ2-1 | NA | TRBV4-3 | TGCGCCAGCAGCCAAGCCCCACGAGGTAGCGGGAGCCAAAATGAGCAGTTCTTC | CASSQAPRGSGSQNEQFF
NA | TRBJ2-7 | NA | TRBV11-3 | TGTGCCAGCAGCCCGTATGTTGCGGGCTCCTACGAGCAGTACTTC | CASSPYVAGSYEQYF
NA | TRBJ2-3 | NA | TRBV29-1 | TGCAGCGGTCGAACAGGGTCAGATACGCAGTATTTT | CSGRTGSDTQYF
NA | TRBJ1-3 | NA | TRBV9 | TGTGCCAGCACGCAGGGGTCCTCTGGAAACACCATATATTTT | CASTQGSSGNTIYF
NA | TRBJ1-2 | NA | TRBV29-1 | TGCAGCGTTGGTGAGACAGCCCATCGCTACACCTTC | CSVGETAHRYTF
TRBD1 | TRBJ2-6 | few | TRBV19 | TGTGCCAGTAGCCGGACAGGAGAGCATTCTCGAGCCAACGTCCTGACTTTC | CASSRTGEHSRANVLTF
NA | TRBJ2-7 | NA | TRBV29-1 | TGCAGCGTTGAAGATAACAGACGGCCCTACGAGCAGTACTTC | CSVEDNRRPYEQYF
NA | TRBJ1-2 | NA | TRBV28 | TGTGCCAGCAGACTTACAGCGGGGGGCTACACCTTC | CASRLTAGGYTF
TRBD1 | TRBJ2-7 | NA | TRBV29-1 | TGCAGCGCCAAAACAGGGGGTGCCTACGAGCAGTACTTC | CSAKTGGAYEQYF
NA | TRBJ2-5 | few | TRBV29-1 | TGCAGCGTTGTTCCTAGCACGGAAGAGACCCAGTACTTC | CSVVPSTEETQYF
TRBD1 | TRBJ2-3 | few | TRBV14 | TGTGCCAGCAGCCGCTGGGACAGGGGAACAGATACGCAGTATTTT | CASSRWDRGTDTQYF
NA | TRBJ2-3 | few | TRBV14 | TGTGCCAGCAGCCGAATCGGGGGTCCCTTCACAGATACGCAGTATTTT | CASSRIGGPFTDTQYF
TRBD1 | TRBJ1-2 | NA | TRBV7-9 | TGTGCCAGCAGCTCCCCAGACAGGGTCGCTACAGGCTACACCTTC | CASSSPDRVATGYTF
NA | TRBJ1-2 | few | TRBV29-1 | TGCAGCACGAAAAACGGGGGTGGAGAAGCTGCTAACTATGGCTACACCTTC | CSTKNGGGEAANYGYTF
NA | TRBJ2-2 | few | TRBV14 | TGTGCCACCACAGGGATAACCGGGGAGCTGTTTTTT | CATTGITGELFF
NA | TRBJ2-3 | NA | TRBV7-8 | TGTGCCAGCAGCTTAGATTCGGCGCAGTATTTT | CASSLDSAQYF
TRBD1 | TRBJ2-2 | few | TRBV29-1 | TGCAGCGTTATAGGACAGGGATTCACCGGGGAGCTGTTTTTT | CSVIGQGFTGELFF
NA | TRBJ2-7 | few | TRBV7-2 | TGTGCCAGCAGCTTATCGGGCCAGGCGGGAGAGCAGTACTTC | CASSLSGQAGEQYF
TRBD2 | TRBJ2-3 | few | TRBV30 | TGTGCCTGGTCTCTCGGCGGGGGTAGCACAGATACGCAGTATTTT | CAWSLGGGSTDTQYF
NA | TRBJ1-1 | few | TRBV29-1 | TGCAGCGTTTTCGGAGGGCCGGACTTCACTGAAGCTTTCTTT | CSVFGGPDFTEAFF
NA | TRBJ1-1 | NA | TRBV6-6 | TGTGCCAGCAGTCAGACTGGACAGATGAACACTGAAGCTTTCTTT | CASSQTGQMNTEAFF
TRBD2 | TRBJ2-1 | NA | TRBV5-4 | TGTGCCAGTCATAGCGGGGTTCATTACAATGAGCAGTTCTTC | CASHSGVHYNEQFF
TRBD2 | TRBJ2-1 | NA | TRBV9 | TGTGCCAGCAGCGTTAGCGGGGTTTACAATGAGCAGTTCTTC | CASSVSGVYNEQFF
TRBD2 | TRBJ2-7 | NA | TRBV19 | TGTGCCAGTAGTATAGCGGCTAGCGGGGGCTACGAGCAGTACTTC | CASSIAASGGYEQYF
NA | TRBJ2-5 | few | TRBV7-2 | TGTGCCAGCAGCAACTCCCGAAAGTATCCAGAGACCCAGTACTTC | CASSNSRKYPETQYF